This T cell receptor beta chain is from a study of human T cells and chemical hapten exposure. This clonotype was detected only a few times. V was pared by 5 bases and J by 2 bases, with 5 bases of the junction left unmatched. The CDR3 covers 15 residues. The germline gives CDR1 SEHNR, CDR2 FQNEAQ (reference sequence). As the library was built, unique molecular identifiers were attached to individual cDNA molecules. TCRdb redid the calling of the RACE reads with MiXCR, one entry per CDR3 protein. Of some 400,000 distinct CDR3 sequences in the sample, 4.5% to 6% were seen once. Time point in this sample: pre-sensitization, week 0. Indicated treatment: therapeutic diphenylcyclopropenone sensitization with weekly scalp DPC.

Material: whole blood, obtained in connection with sensitization to the hapten diphenylcyclopropenone (DPC). The clonotype comes from a woman aged 45-65 years with alopecia areata. Some clones in this sample may be carry-over from other donors' samples. This rearrangement joins TRBV7-9 to TRBJ2-3; 9 bases map to TRBD1. Written as DNA, the CDR3 is TGTGCCAGCAGCCCGGACAGGGGAGACACAGATACGCAGTATTTT. Amino acid sequence: CASSPDRGDTDTQYF.